This TCR beta chain was sequenced during a study of technical replicates of blood from a few donors. Trimming cost V 1 base and J 9 bases, with 7 bases left between them. The CDR3 is 11 amino acids. CDR1 is SEHNR, CDR2 FQNEAQ, per germline (reference sequence). Only in-frame clones appear in the TCRdb table, and some are missing; sequencing was by immunoSEQ multiplex PCR. The sample holds about 83,000 clones, about 96% seen once. Input material: T cells isolated from PBMCs. The V gene is TRBV7-9, the J gene TRBJ2-7; D gene uncertain. This clonotype was sampled from a human donor in good health. The CDR3 region is CASSLGHGQYF. The CDR3 DNA sequence: TGTGCCAGCAGCTTAGGACACGGGCAGTACTTC. The full variable domain, rest sourced from reference TRBV7-9 and TRBJ2-7, is DTGVSQNPRHKITKRGQNVTFRCDPISEHNRLYWYRQTLGQGPEFLTYFQNEAQLEKSRLLSDRFSAERPKGSFSTLEIQRTEQGDSAMYLCASSLGHGQYFGPGTRLTVT.